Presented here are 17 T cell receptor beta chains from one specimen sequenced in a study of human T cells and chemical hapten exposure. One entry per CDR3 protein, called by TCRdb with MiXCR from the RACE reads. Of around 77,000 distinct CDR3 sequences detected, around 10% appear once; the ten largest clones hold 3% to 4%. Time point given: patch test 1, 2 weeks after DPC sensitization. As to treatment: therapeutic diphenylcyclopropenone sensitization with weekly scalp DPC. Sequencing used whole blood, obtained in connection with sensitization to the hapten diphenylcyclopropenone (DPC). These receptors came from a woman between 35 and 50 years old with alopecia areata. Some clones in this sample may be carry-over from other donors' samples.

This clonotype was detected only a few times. CDR3 bases: TGCGCCAGCAGCTTGGGGGACAGGGACTACGAGCAGTACTTC. Translated, it gives CASSLGDRDYEQYF. The V gene is TRBV5-1, the J gene TRBJ2-7; 9 bases are a match to TRBD1. Germline CDR1 and CDR2: SGHRS and YFSETQ. The CDR3 totals 14 residues. V was clipped by 0 bases and J by 3 bases; unmatched bases: 1.

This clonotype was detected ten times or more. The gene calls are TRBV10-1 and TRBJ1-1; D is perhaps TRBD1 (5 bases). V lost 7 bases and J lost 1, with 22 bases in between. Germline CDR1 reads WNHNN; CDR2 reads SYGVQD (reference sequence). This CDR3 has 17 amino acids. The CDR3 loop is CASMRKRWEGTNTEAFF. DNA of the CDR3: TGCGCCAGCATGAGAAAGCGCTGGGAGGGGACGAACACTGAAGCTTTCTTT.

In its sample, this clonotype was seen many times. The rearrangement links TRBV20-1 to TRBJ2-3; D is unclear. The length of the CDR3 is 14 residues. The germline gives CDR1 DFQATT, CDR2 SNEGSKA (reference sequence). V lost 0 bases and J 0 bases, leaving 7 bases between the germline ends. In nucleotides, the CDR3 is TGCAGTGCTAGAGACAGGCGTAGCACAGATACGCAGTATTTT. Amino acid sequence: CSARDRRSTDTQYF.

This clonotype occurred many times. DNA for the CDR3: TGTGCCAGCAGTCCCGCAAACTATGGCTACACCTTC. Residues: CASSPANYGYTF. V usage is TRBV28 and J usage is TRBJ1-2, with D unresolved. V was shortened by 5 bases and J by 2 bases, with 6 bases between the two germline ends. The CDR3 consists of 12 residues. From germline, CDR1 is MDHEN and CDR2 SYDVKM.

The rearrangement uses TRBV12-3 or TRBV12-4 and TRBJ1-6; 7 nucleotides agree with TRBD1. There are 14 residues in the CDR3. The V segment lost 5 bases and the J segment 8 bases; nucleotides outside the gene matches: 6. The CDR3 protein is CASSLVGGDSPLHF. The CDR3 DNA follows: TGTGCCAGCAGTCTAGTAGGGGGCGATTCACCCCTCCACTTT.

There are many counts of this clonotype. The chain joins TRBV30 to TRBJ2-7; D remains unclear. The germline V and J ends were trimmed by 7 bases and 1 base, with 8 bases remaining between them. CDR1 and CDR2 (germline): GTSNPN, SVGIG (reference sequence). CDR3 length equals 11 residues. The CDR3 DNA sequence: TGTGCCTTCAGGCGTTCCTACGAGCAGTACTTC. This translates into CAFRRSYEQYF.

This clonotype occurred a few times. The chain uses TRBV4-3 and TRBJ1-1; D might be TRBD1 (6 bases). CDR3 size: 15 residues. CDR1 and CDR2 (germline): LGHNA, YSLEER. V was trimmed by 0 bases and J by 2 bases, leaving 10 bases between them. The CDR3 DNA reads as TGCGCCAGCAGCCAAGAGACAGGCCTCAACACTGAAGCTTTCTTT. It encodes CASSQETGLNTEAFF.

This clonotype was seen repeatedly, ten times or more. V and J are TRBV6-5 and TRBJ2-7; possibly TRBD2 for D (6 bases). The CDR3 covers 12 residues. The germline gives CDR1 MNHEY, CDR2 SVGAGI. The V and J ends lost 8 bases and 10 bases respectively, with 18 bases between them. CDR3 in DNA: TGTGCCAGCGATTCACGGGGGAGAGCACAGTACTTC. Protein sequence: CASDSRGRAQYF.

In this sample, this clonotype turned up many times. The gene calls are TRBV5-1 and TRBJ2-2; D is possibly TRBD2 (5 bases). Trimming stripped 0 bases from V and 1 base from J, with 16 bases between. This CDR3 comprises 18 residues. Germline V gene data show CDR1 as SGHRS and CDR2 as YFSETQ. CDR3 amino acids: CASSLAPTSQWNTGELFF. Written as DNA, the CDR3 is TGCGCCAGCAGCTTGGCGCCAACTAGTCAGTGGAACACCGGGGAGCTGTTTTTT.

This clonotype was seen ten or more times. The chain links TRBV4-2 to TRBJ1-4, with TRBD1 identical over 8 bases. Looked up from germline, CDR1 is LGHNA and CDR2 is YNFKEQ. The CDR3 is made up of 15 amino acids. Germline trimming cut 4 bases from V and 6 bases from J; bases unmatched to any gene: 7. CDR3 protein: CASSPVTGVDEKLFF. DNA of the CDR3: TGTGCCAGCAGCCCAGTGACAGGGGTGGATGAAAAACTGTTTTTT.

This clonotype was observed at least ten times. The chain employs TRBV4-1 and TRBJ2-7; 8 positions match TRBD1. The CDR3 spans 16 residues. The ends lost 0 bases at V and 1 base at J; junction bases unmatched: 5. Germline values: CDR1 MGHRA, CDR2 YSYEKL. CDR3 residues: CASSQDSGTGSYEQYF. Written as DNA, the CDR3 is TGCGCCAGCAGCCAAGACTCCGGGACAGGATCCTACGAGCAGTACTTC.

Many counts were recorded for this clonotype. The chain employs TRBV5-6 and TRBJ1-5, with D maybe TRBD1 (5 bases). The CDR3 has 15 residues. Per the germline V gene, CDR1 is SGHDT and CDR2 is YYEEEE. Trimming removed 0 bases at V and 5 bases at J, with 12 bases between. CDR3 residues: CASSLGQGSYQPQHF. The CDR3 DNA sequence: TGTGCCAGCAGCTTGGGGCAGGGAAGTTATCAGCCCCAGCATTTT.

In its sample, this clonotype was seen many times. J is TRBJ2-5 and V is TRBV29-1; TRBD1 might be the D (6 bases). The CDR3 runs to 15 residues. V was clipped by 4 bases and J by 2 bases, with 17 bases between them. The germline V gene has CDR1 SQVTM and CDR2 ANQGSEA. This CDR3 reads CSVAVGQTFQETQYF. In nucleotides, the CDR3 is TGCAGCGTTGCTGTCGGACAGACCTTTCAAGAGACCCAGTACTTC.

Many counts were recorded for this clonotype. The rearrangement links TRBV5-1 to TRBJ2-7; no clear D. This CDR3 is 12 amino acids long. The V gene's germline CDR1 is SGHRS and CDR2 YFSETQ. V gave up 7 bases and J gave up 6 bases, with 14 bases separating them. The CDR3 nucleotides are TGCGCCAGCGCGCTGACGACGGGCGAGCAGTACTTC. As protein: CASALTTGEQYF. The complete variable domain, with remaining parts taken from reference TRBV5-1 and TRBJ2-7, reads KAGVTQTPRYLIKTRGQQVTLSCSPISGHRSVSWYQQTPGQGLQFLFEYFSETQRNKGNFPGRFSGRQFSNSRSEMNVSTLELGDSALYLCASALTTGEQYFGPGTRLTVT.

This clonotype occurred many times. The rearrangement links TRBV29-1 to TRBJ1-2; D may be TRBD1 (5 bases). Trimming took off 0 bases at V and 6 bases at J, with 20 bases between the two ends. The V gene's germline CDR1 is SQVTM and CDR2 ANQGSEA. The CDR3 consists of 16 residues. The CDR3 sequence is CSVEDWIVRGGDGYTF. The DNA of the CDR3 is TGCAGCGTTGAAGACTGGATCGTCCGGGGAGGGGATGGCTACACCTTC.

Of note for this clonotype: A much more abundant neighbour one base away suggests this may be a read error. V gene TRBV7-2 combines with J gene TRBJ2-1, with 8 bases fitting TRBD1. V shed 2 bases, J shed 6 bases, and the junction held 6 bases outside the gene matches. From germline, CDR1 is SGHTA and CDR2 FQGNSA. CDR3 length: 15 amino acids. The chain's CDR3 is CASSLPGGLCNEQFF. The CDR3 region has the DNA TGTGCCAGCAGCTTACCAGGGGGCCTCTGCAATGAGCAGTTCTTC.

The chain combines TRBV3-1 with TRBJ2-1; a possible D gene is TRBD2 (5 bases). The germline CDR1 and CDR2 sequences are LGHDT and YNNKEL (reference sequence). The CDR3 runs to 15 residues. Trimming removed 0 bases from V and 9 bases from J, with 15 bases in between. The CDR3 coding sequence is TGTGCCAGCAGCCAAGATACCCCTTGGGGAGCTGAGCAGTTCTTC. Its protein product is CASSQDTPWGAEQFF.